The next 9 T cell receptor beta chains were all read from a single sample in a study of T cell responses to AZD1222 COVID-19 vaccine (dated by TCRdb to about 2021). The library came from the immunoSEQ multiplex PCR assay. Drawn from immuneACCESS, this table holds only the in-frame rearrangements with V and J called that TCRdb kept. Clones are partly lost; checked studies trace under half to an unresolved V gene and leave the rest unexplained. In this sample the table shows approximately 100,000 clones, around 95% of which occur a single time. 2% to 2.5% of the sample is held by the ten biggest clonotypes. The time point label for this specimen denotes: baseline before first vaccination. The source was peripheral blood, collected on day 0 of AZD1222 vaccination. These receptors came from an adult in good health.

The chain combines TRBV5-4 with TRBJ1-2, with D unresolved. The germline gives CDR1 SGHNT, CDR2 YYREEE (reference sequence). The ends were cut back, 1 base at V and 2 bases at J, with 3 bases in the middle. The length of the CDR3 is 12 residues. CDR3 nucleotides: TGTGCCAGCAGCTTGCCCAACTATGGCTACACCTTC. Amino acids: CASSLPNYGYTF.

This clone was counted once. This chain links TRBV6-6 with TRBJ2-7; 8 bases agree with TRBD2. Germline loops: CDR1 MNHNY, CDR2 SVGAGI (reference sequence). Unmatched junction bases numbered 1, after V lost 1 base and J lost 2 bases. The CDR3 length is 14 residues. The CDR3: CASSYLGLAYEQYF. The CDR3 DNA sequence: TGTGCCAGCAGTTACTTGGGACTAGCCTACGAGCAGTACTTC.

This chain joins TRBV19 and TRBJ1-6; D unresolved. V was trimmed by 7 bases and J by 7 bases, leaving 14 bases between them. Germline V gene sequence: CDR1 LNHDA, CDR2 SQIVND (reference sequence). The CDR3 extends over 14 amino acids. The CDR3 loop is CASTRTGRNSPLHF. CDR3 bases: TGTGCCAGTACCCGGACGGGGAGGAATTCACCCCTCCACTTT.

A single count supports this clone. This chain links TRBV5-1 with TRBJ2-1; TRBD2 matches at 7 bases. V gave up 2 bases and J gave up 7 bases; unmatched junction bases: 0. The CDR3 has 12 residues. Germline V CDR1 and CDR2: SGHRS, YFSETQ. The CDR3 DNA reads TGCGCCAGCAGCTTTAGCGGGAATGAGCAGTTCTTC. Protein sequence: CASSFSGNEQFF.

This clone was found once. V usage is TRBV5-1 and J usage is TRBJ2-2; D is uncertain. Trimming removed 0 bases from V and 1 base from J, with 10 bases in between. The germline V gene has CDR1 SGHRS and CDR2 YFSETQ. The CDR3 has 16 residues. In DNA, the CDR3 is TGCGCCAGCAGCTTGGATACGGTAAAGAACACCGGGGAGCTGTTTTTT. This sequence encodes CASSLDTVKNTGELFF.

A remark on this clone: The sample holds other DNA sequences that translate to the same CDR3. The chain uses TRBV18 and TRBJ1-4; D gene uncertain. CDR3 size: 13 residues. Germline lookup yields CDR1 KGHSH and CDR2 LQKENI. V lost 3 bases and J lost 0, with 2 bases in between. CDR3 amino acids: CASSPSTNEKLFF. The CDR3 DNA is TGTGCCAGCTCACCCTCAACTAATGAAAAACTGTTTTTT.

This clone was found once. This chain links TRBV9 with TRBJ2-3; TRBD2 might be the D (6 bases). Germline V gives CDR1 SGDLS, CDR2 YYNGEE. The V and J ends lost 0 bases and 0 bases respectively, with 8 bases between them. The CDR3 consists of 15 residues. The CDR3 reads CASSVGRGSTDTQYF. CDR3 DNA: TGTGCCAGCAGCGTAGGGCGGGGAAGCACAGATACGCAGTATTTT.

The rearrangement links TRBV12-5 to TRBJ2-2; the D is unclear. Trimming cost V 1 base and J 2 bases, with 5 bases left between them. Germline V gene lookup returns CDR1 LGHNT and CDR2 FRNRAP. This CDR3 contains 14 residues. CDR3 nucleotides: TGTGCTAGTGGTTTGGGGACCAACACCGGGGAGCTGTTTTTT. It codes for CASGLGTNTGELFF.

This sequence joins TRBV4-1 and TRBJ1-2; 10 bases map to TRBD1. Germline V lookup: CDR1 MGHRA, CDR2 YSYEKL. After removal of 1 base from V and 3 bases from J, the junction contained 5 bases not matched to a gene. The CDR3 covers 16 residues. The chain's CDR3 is CASSQATGGADYGYTF. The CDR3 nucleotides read TGCGCCAGCAGCCAAGCGACAGGGGGCGCGGACTATGGCTACACCTTC.